These T cell receptor beta chains were read from a single sample in a study of T cell responses to AZD1222 COVID-19 vaccine. Clones were sequenced by immunoSEQ multiplex PCR, and TCRdb holds only the in-frame ones, with some missing. The table lists 150,000 to 200,000 clones, 85% to 90% of them singletons, with roughly 6% in the top ten. This specimen consisted of peripheral blood, obtained on day 0 of AZD1222 vaccination. Every receptor here comes from an adult in good health. The CDR3 runs from the conserved cysteine through the conserved F or W. A D gene is named only where the DNA matches it firmly. A row's size may be missing; if present it is once, few, many or a size class.

abundance: -
v_gene: TRBV5-1
j_gene: TRBJ2-1
d_gene: TRBD2
CDR3nt: TGCGCCAGCAGCAAGACTAGCGGGAGCGGCAATGAGCAGTTCTTC
CDR3aa: CASSKTSGSGNEQFF

abundance: -
v_gene: TRBV19
j_gene: TRBJ1-3
d_gene: -
CDR3nt: TGTGCCAGTAGACAGATCTCTGGAAACACCATATATTTT
CDR3aa: CASRQISGNTIYF

abundance: -
v_gene: TRBV24-1
j_gene: TRBJ2-3
d_gene: -
CDR3nt: TGTGCCACCAGTGATTTGCGGGGTTCGACAGATACGCAGTATTTT
CDR3aa: CATSDLRGSTDTQYF

abundance: few
v_gene: TRBV3-1/TRBV3-2
j_gene: TRBJ1-6
d_gene: -
CDR3nt: TGTGCCAGCAGCCAAGGGGCAGCTCATTCACCCCTCCACTTT
CDR3aa: CASSQGAAHSPLHF

abundance: once
v_gene: TRBV18
j_gene: TRBJ1-5
d_gene: -
CDR3nt: TGTGCCAGCTCACCGGGCCGGGGTCAGCCCCAGCATTTT
CDR3aa: CASSPGRGQPQHF

abundance: -
v_gene: TRBV6-2/TRBV6-3
j_gene: TRBJ2-3
d_gene: TRBD2
CDR3nt: TGTGCCAGCAGTTCCACTAGCGGGAGTGCAGATACGCAGTATTTT
CDR3aa: CASSSTSGSADTQYF

abundance: -
v_gene: TRBV19
j_gene: TRBJ2-7
d_gene: -
CDR3nt: TGTGCCAGTAGTATCCCTCTCGGGGGCTCCTACGAGCAGTACTTC
CDR3aa: CASSIPLGGSYEQYF

abundance: -
v_gene: TRBV14
j_gene: TRBJ2-1
d_gene: -
CDR3nt: TGTGCCAGCAGCCAAGGTTTAGGGCATGGATACAATGAGCAGTTCTTC
CDR3aa: CASSQGLGHGYNEQFF

abundance: -
v_gene: TRBV6-5
j_gene: TRBJ2-7
d_gene: -
CDR3nt: TGTGCCAGCAGTTACTCGAGAAGGGGCTCCTACGAGCAGTACTTC
CDR3aa: CASSYSRRGSYEQYF

abundance: -
v_gene: TRBV9
j_gene: TRBJ2-1
d_gene: -
CDR3nt: TGTGCCAGCAGCGTAGGGGGATCGGGCAATGAGCAGTTCTTC
CDR3aa: CASSVGGSGNEQFF

abundance: -
v_gene: TRBV30
j_gene: TRBJ1-5
d_gene: -
CDR3nt: TGTGCCTGGAGTGGGCAAATTGGCAATCAGCCCCAGCATTTT
CDR3aa: CAWSGQIGNQPQHF

abundance: -
v_gene: TRBV5-1
j_gene: TRBJ1-6
d_gene: -
CDR3nt: TGCGCCAGCAGCTCCACCCAGGGGACGGGTTCACCCCTCCACTTT
CDR3aa: CASSSTQGTGSPLHF

abundance: -
v_gene: TRBV10-3
j_gene: TRBJ2-7
d_gene: -
CDR3nt: TGTGCCATCAGTGAGTCCGGGGCAAGGTTGGAGCAGTACTTC
CDR3aa: CAISESGARLEQYF

abundance: -
v_gene: TRBV5-1
j_gene: TRBJ1-3
d_gene: -
CDR3nt: TGCGCCAGCAGCTTGGGCCTCGATCCTGGAAACACCATATATTTT
CDR3aa: CASSLGLDPGNTIYF

abundance: once
v_gene: TRBV6-5
j_gene: TRBJ1-2
d_gene: -
CDR3nt: TGTGCCAGCAGTCGCGACACCGCGACCTATGGCTACACCTTC
CDR3aa: CASSRDTATYGYTF

abundance: -
v_gene: TRBV7-9
j_gene: TRBJ2-3
d_gene: TRBD2
CDR3nt: TGTGCCAGCAGCACACCTACTAGCGGGAGGGATACGCAGTATTTT
CDR3aa: CASSTPTSGRDTQYF

abundance: once
v_gene: TRBV24-1
j_gene: TRBJ1-1
d_gene: TRBD1
CDR3nt: TGTGCCACCAGTGAAACGGGACAGGGACGTACTGAAGCTTTCTTT
CDR3aa: CATSETGQGRTEAFF

abundance: -
v_gene: TRBV6-5
j_gene: TRBJ1-4
d_gene: -
CDR3nt: TGTGCCAGCAGTTCTGGGCGGGAAAAACTGTTTTTT
CDR3aa: CASSSGREKLFF

abundance: -
v_gene: TRBV2
j_gene: TRBJ1-5
d_gene: -
CDR3nt: TGTGCCAGCAGTGCCAGGTTAGTCAATCAGCCCCAGCATTTT
CDR3aa: CASSARLVNQPQHF

abundance: -
v_gene: TRBV9
j_gene: TRBJ1-4
d_gene: -
CDR3nt: TGTGCCAGCAGCCAAGGAGTGATGGATGAAAAACTGTTTTTT
CDR3aa: CASSQGVMDEKLFF

abundance: -
v_gene: TRBV5-4
j_gene: TRBJ2-2
d_gene: TRBD2
CDR3nt: TGTGCCAGCAGCCGAGTATCTAGCGGAGTCACCGGGGAGCTGTTTTTT
CDR3aa: CASSRVSSGVTGELFF

abundance: -
v_gene: TRBV24-1
j_gene: TRBJ2-6
d_gene: -
CDR3nt: TGTGCCACCAGTGATTTCTCTCCTAAGGGAGCTGGGGCCAACGTCCTGACTTTC
CDR3aa: CATSDFSPKGAGANVLTF

abundance: -
v_gene: TRBV10-2
j_gene: TRBJ1-5
d_gene: -
CDR3nt: TGCGCCAGCAGTGAGAAGGGAACCTATAGCAATCAGCCCCAGCATTTT
CDR3aa: CASSEKGTYSNQPQHF

abundance: -
v_gene: TRBV19
j_gene: TRBJ1-1
d_gene: -
CDR3nt: TGTGCCAGTAGTATAGTTGACAGGTCCAGGGAAGCTTTCTTT
CDR3aa: CASSIVDRSREAFF

abundance: -
v_gene: TRBV18
j_gene: TRBJ2-7
d_gene: TRBD2
CDR3nt: TGTGCCAGCTCACCAGCGGGAGGCTACGAGCAGTACTTC
CDR3aa: CASSPAGGYEQYF

abundance: -
v_gene: TRBV30
j_gene: TRBJ1-5
d_gene: -
CDR3nt: TGTGCCTGGAGTCCCAGGGACAATCAGCCCCAGCATTTT
CDR3aa: CAWSPRDNQPQHF

abundance: -
v_gene: TRBV6-5
j_gene: TRBJ2-1
d_gene: -
CDR3nt: TGTGCCAGCAGTTACTCGGCGGTAGCGGAATACAATGAGCAGTTCTTC
CDR3aa: CASSYSAVAEYNEQFF

abundance: -
v_gene: TRBV5-4
j_gene: TRBJ2-5
d_gene: TRBD2
CDR3nt: TGTGCCAGCAGCCCGGGAGGGGCGGGAGGAGTTGGAGAGACCCAGTACTTC
CDR3aa: CASSPGGAGGVGETQYF

abundance: -
v_gene: TRBV3-1/TRBV3-2
j_gene: TRBJ2-7
d_gene: TRBD1
CDR3nt: TGTGCCAGCAGCCAAGACGGCCACAGGGGGAGTGAGCAGTACTTC
CDR3aa: CASSQDGHRGSEQYF

abundance: once
v_gene: TRBV28
j_gene: TRBJ2-2
d_gene: -
CDR3nt: TGTGCCAGCAGACGATTCTTGGGAAACACCGGGGAGCTGTTTTTT
CDR3aa: CASRRFLGNTGELFF

abundance: few
v_gene: TRBV6-6
j_gene: TRBJ2-6
d_gene: -
CDR3nt: TGTGCCAGCAGTTACTCGGTGTCCGGGGCCAACGTCCTGACTTTC
CDR3aa: CASSYSVSGANVLTF

abundance: -
v_gene: TRBV3-1/TRBV3-2
j_gene: TRBJ1-2
d_gene: -
CDR3nt: TGTGCCAGCAGCCAAGACAGGTTGGATGGCTACACCTTC
CDR3aa: CASSQDRLDGYTF

abundance: -
v_gene: TRBV28
j_gene: TRBJ2-7
d_gene: TRBD2
CDR3nt: TGTGCCAGCGTTAGCGGGACCTTGTACGAGCAGTACTTC
CDR3aa: CASVSGTLYEQYF

abundance: -
v_gene: TRBV18
j_gene: TRBJ1-5
d_gene: -
CDR3nt: TGTGCCAGCTCACCACCTCGCGAGGAGAATCAGCCCCAGCATTTT
CDR3aa: CASSPPREENQPQHF

abundance: once
v_gene: TRBV6-5
j_gene: TRBJ1-2
d_gene: -
CDR3nt: TGTGCCAACAATCCGGGACCAAACTATGGCTACACCTTC
CDR3aa: CANNPGPNYGYTF

abundance: -
v_gene: TRBV19
j_gene: TRBJ1-5
d_gene: -
CDR3nt: TGTGCCAGTAGGGATACCATTAACAGACCCTATAGCAATCAGCCCCAGCATTTT
CDR3aa: CASRDTINRPYSNQPQHF

abundance: -
v_gene: TRBV19
j_gene: TRBJ1-5
d_gene: TRBD1
CDR3nt: TGTGCCAGTAGCTCTAGTGTATACAGGGGTGGTATTCAGCCCCAGCATTTT
CDR3aa: CASSSSVYRGGIQPQHF

abundance: few
v_gene: TRBV6-5
j_gene: TRBJ2-3
d_gene: -
CDR3nt: TGTGCCAGCACTCAAATTAGCACAGATACGCAGTATTTT
CDR3aa: CASTQISTDTQYF

abundance: -
v_gene: TRBV7-9
j_gene: TRBJ1-4
d_gene: -
CDR3nt: TGTGCCAGCAGCCCGCTCCCCCCCAATGAAAAACTGTTTTTT
CDR3aa: CASSPLPPNEKLFF

abundance: -
v_gene: TRBV6-1
j_gene: TRBJ1-5
d_gene: -
CDR3nt: TGTGCCAGCAGTGAACCATCAGGGCAACGGCAGCCCCAGCATTTT
CDR3aa: CASSEPSGQRQPQHF

abundance: -
v_gene: TRBV11-2
j_gene: TRBJ1-1
d_gene: TRBD1
CDR3nt: TGTGCCAGCAGCTCCTCGGACAGGGGGAACACTGAAGCTTTCTTT
CDR3aa: CASSSSDRGNTEAFF

abundance: -
v_gene: TRBV6-5
j_gene: TRBJ2-7
d_gene: TRBD1
CDR3nt: TGTGCCAGCGGATCAGGGGGCAGTTACGAGCAGTACTTC
CDR3aa: CASGSGGSYEQYF

abundance: -
v_gene: TRBV3-1/TRBV3-2
j_gene: TRBJ2-1
d_gene: TRBD1
CDR3nt: TGTGCCAGCAGCCAAGCTCCCGACAGGGCCGATGAGCAGTTCTTC
CDR3aa: CASSQAPDRADEQFF

abundance: -
v_gene: TRBV6-6
j_gene: TRBJ1-2
d_gene: -
CDR3nt: TGTGCCAGCAGTTACATGAGGTCCGGGGGCTACACCTTC
CDR3aa: CASSYMRSGGYTF

abundance: -
v_gene: TRBV19
j_gene: TRBJ1-2
d_gene: TRBD1
CDR3nt: TGTGCCAGTAGTCCACGGACAGGGCTGACAAACTATGGCTACACCTTC
CDR3aa: CASSPRTGLTNYGYTF